Below, 32 T cell receptor beta chains from the same sample are listed, as sequenced in a study. Treg sorting used a CD4+CD25+CD127-/low gate. MiXCR was run by TCRdb on the 5' RACE reads, yielding one entry per CDR3 protein. The sample includes thousands of distinct CDR3 sequences, about three quarters of them seen just once. What was sequenced was tumor-infiltrating Tregs sorted from the breast tumor. Receptor source: a female donor with breast cancer.

The chain couples TRBV20-1 to TRBJ1-5, with a possible D match to TRBD1 (5 bases). The germline CDR1 and CDR2 sequences are DFQATT and SNEGSKA (reference sequence). This CDR3 has 16 residues. Trimming cost V 3 bases and J 3 bases, with 18 bases left between them. CDR3 nucleotides: TGCAGTGCTAGTGCCGAAGGGACCGCTTACAATCAGCCCCAGCATTTT. This translates into CSASAEGTAYNQPQHF.

This chain joins TRBV20-1 and TRBJ1-1; 8 bases line up with TRBD1. V lost 3 bases to trimming and J lost 5 bases; unmatched junction nucleotides: 5. The CDR3 is 13 amino acids. The germline V gene encodes CDR1 DFQATT and CDR2 SNEGSKA (reference sequence). CDR3 in amino acids: CSASPGGSTEAFF. As DNA, the CDR3 is TGCAGTGCTAGTCCAGGGGGCTCGACTGAAGCTTTCTTT.

The rearrangement links TRBV7-3 to TRBJ1-1; TRBD1 is a possible D gene (5 bases). From germline, CDR1 is SGHTA and CDR2 FQGTGA. The CDR3 is made up of 13 amino acids. V shed 3 bases and J shed 3 bases, with 8 bases lying between them. The CDR3 here is CASSLQGDTEAFF. CDR3 in DNA: TGTGCCAGCAGCTTGCAGGGAGACACTGAAGCTTTCTTT.

As concerns this clonotype: The junction does not match germline at one end; this may be a read error. The V and J genes are TRBV5-1 and TRBJ1-1; TRBD1 might be the D (6 bases). The CDR3 sequence is 14 residues long. Germline V gene sequence: CDR1 SGHRS, CDR2 YFSETQ. This chain's CDR3 is CASSTDSLNTEAFF. CDR3 nucleotide sequence: TGCGCCAGCAGCACGGACAGCTTGAACACCGAAGCTTTCTTT.

The chain recombines TRBV4-1 with TRBJ1-3; TRBD1 is a possible D gene (5 bases). Trimming shortened V by 0 bases and J by 4 bases, and 10 bases separated the two germline ends. Germline loops: CDR1 MGHRA, CDR2 YSYEKL. CDR3 size: 15 residues. CDR3 DNA: TGCGCCAGCAGCCAAGATCTGGGGGTAGGAAACACCATATATTTT. Translation gives CASSQDLGVGNTIYF.

This chain uses TRBV20-1 with TRBJ1-2; D uncertain. CDR1 DFQATT and CDR2 SNEGSKA come from the germline V gene (reference sequence). The CDR3 has 15 amino acids. Deletions cut 3 bases from V and 5 bases from J, with 19 bases between. CDR3 loop: CSARGRGVVVYGYTF. As DNA, the CDR3 is TGCAGTGCTAGGGGCCGCGGCGTAGTAGTTTATGGCTACACCTTC.

J is TRBJ2-5 and V is TRBV6-1, with 7 bases lining up with TRBD1. Germline V lookup: CDR1 MNHNS, CDR2 SASEGT. This CDR3 is built from 13 residues. Trimming took 5 bases from V and 5 from J; bases not matched to a gene: 5. Written as DNA, the CDR3 is TGTGCCAGCAGTCTAACAGGGGTGGAGACCCAGTACTTC. Its protein is CASSLTGVETQYF.

This chain links TRBV9 with TRBJ2-1; D may match TRBD1 or TRBD2 (6 bases each). Germline V gene data show CDR1 as SGDLS and CDR2 as YYNGEE. The CDR3 extends over 16 amino acids. V was cut by 2 bases and J by 5 bases, with 17 bases left in between. The DNA of the CDR3 is TGTGCCAGCAGCGTCGGGGGCTTGGGAACAAACAATGAGCAGTTCTTC. This gives the protein CASSVGGLGTNNEQFF.

The chain recombines TRBV5-1 with TRBJ1-4; a weak D match, TRBD1 (6 bases). Trimming cost V 4 bases and J 0 bases, with 10 bases left between them. CDR3 size: 15 residues. Germline CDR1 reads SGHRS; CDR2 reads YFSETQ. CDR3 loop: CASSGSGATNEKLFF. The CDR3 DNA reads as TGCGCCAGCAGCGGATCAGGGGCAACTAATGAAAAACTGTTTTTT. The whole variable domain, remainder taken from reference TRBV5-1 and TRBJ1-4, is KAGVTQTPRYLIKTRGQQVTLSCSPISGHRSVSWYQQTPGQGLQFLFEYFSETQRNKGNFPGRFSGRQFSNSRSEMNVSTLELGDSALYLCASSGSGATNEKLFFGSGTQLSVL.

The chain has TRBV5-5 and TRBJ2-5; D is uncertain. In germline, CDR1 is SGHKS, CDR2 YYEKEE (reference sequence). The CDR3 is 12 residues long. Trimming left V 1 base short and J 1 base short, with 2 bases between. The CDR3 here is CASSLPQETQYF. The CDR3 DNA is TGTGCCAGCAGCTTGCCCCAAGAGACCCAGTACTTC.

As regards this clonotype: At one end, the junction sequence differs from germline, possibly due to a read error. The rearrangement uses TRBV5-1 and TRBJ2-1; perhaps TRBD1 as D (5 bases). This CDR3 is 13 amino acids long. Germline CDR1 reads SGHRS; CDR2 reads YFSETQ. CDR3 loop: CASSRTLYNEQFF. As DNA, the CDR3 is TGTGCCAGCAGCCGGACACTGTACAATGAGCAGTTCTTC.

The rearrangement links TRBV20-1 to TRBJ1-1; the D gene is possibly TRBD1 (5 bases). The germline V gene has CDR1 DFQATT and CDR2 SNEGSKA (reference sequence). The CDR3 has 18 residues. Trimming stripped 1 base from V and 4 bases from J, with 25 bases between. Here the CDR3 DNA reads TGCAGTGCTAGAGTGTGTTGGCAGGGAACGATGAGGACCACTGAAGCTTTCTTT. Its translation: CSARVCWQGTMRTTEAFF.

The chain carries TRBV12-3 or TRBV12-4 and TRBJ2-5; either TRBD1 or TRBD2 may fit D (5 bases each). This CDR3 is built from 12 residues. Trimming left V 5 bases short and J 4 bases short, with 8 bases between. CDR3 in amino acids: CASSVGVETQYF. CDR3 DNA: TGTGCCAGCAGTGTGGGGGTAGAGACCCAGTACTTC.

The table lists this clonotype with a count of one. This chain links TRBV5-1 with TRBJ1-1; D might be TRBD1 (6 bases). The CDR3 is 13 amino acids. The V gene lost 4 bases and the J gene lost 1 base, with 8 bases spanning the gap. Germline V lookup: CDR1 SGHRS, CDR2 YFSETQ. CDR3 sequence (DNA): TGCGCCAGCAGCCAGGGACAGAACACTGAAGCTTTCTTT. It specifies CASSQGQNTEAFF.

For this clonotype: The missing conserved phenylalanine or tryptophan at the end of this CDR3 makes a read error likely. The genes are TRBV12-3 or TRBV12-4 and TRBJ2-7; 9 bases agree with TRBD1. Germline trimming cut 6 bases from V and 1 base from J; bases unmatched to any gene: 7. The CDR3 sequence is 15 residues long. In nucleotides, the CDR3 is TGTGCCAGCAGAAACGCCGGGACAGGGTCCTACGAGCAGTACCTC. Translated, it gives CASRNAGTGSYEQYL.

The V gene is TRBV30, the J gene TRBJ2-3; D is uncertain. CDR1 is GTSNPN and CDR2 is SVGIG in the germline V gene (reference sequence). Trimming took off 2 bases at V and 2 bases at J, with 17 bases between the two ends. The CDR3 covers 16 residues. The CDR3 protein is CAWSRGPPLSTDTQYF. CDR3 in DNA: TGTGCCTGGAGTCGTGGACCCCCACTATCCACAGATACGCAGTATTTT.

The chain couples TRBV5-1 to TRBJ2-7; 8 nucleotides align to TRBD1. This CDR3 region has 14 residues. The V gene end was trimmed by 4 bases and the J gene end by 3 bases; junction bases not matched to a gene: 6. Germline CDR1 reads SGHRS; CDR2 reads YFSETQ. CDR3 DNA: TGCGCCAGCAGCCCCGGACAGGGTTTCTACGAGCAGTACTTC. Residues: CASSPGQGFYEQYF.

This chain connects TRBV9 to TRBJ2-7; 10 bases agree with TRBD1. The CDR3 runs to 15 residues. V trimming: 4 bases; J trimming: 0 bases; junction bases outside the gene matches: 4. CDR1 and CDR2 (germline): SGDLS, YYNGEE. This CDR3 is CASSPRDRGSYEQYF. The CDR3 DNA sequence: TGTGCCAGCAGCCCCCGGGACAGGGGCTCCTACGAGCAGTACTTC.

This clonotype has only a few counts. The chain joins TRBV20-1 to TRBJ2-6, with no clear D. Looked up from germline, CDR1 is DFQATT and CDR2 is SNEGSKA (reference sequence). CDR3 size: 16 residues. Trimming stripped 6 bases from V and 2 bases from J, with 17 bases between. CDR3 in amino acids: CSANTAGNTGANVLTF. The CDR3 DNA follows: TGCAGTGCAAACACTGCCGGTAATACTGGGGCCAACGTCCTGACTTTC.

The chain combines TRBV20-1 with TRBJ2-1, with a possible D match to TRBD2 (6 bases). The V and J ends lost 0 bases and 4 bases respectively, with 16 bases between them. CDR1 and CDR2 from the germline V gene are DFQATT and SNEGSKA (reference sequence). The CDR3 sequence is 16 residues long. CDR3 loop: CSARDGRLGGYNEQFF. CDR3 coding DNA: TGCAGTGCTAGAGATGGGCGTTTGGGGGGATACAATGAGCAGTTCTTC.

The table lists this clonotype with a count of one. The chain is built from TRBV10-1 and TRBJ2-2, with D perhaps being TRBD1 or TRBD2 (5 bases each). The CDR3 loop spans 14 amino acids. Trimming took off 1 base at V and 6 bases at J, with 9 bases between the two ends. From germline, CDR1 is WNHNN and CDR2 SYGVQD (reference sequence). The CDR3 DNA follows: TGCGCCAGCAGTGAGTTTCGGGACCCCGGGGAGCTGTTTTTT. As protein: CASSEFRDPGELFF.

This clonotype showed up just a few times. In DNA form, the CDR3 reads TGCGCCAGCAGCTCGTCCCGAAGGGAGAGGGATGAAAAACTGTTTTTT. Translated: CASSSSRRERDEKLFF. The chain joins TRBV5-1 to TRBJ1-4, with no clear D. Germline CDR1 is SGHRS and CDR2 is YFSETQ. CDR3 length equals 16 residues. Deletions cut 3 bases from V and 6 bases from J, with 18 bases between.

This chain's CDR3 is CSASPAASGDYEQYF. For the CDR3, the DNA is TGCAGTGCTAGTCCCGCTGCTAGCGGGGATTACGAGCAGTACTTC. The chain joins TRBV20-1 to TRBJ2-7; TRBD2 agrees at 9 bases. This CDR3 is 15 amino acids long. Germline lookup yields CDR1 DFQATT and CDR2 SNEGSKA (reference sequence). V lost 3 bases, J lost 4 bases, and 10 bases stayed unmatched.

This sequence joins TRBV12-3 or TRBV12-4 and TRBJ1-5; perhaps TRBD1 as D (5 bases). The CDR3 is 15 residues long. V shed 6 bases and J shed 2 bases, with 14 bases lying between them. The CDR3 nucleotides are TGTGCCAGCAGCCGAGCGGGGGATGGCAATCAGCCCCAGCATTTT. It is translated as CASSRAGDGNQPQHF.

As regards this clonotype: Germline and junction disagree at one end, which may indicate a read error. The chain has TRBV4-2 and TRBJ1-6; perhaps TRBD1 as D (6 bases). The CDR3 spans 16 residues. Germline CDR1 LGHNA, CDR2 YNFKEQ. CDR3 nucleotides: TGCGCCAGCAGCCAAAAAGCAGGGGCGGCCCCCACACCCCTCCACTTT. Protein sequence: CASSQKAGAAPTPLHF.

This chain joins TRBV5-1 and TRBJ2-1; D perhaps matches TRBD2 (5 bases). The CDR3 covers 16 residues. V lost 6 bases, J lost 0 bases, and 16 bases lay in between. The germline CDR1 and CDR2 sequences are SGHRS and YFSETQ. The CDR3, as DNA: TGCGCCAGCACCCCGGGAAAGCTAAGCTCCTACAATGAGCAGTTCTTC. The encoded protein is CASTPGKLSSYNEQFF.

This clonotype was seen a handful of times. The V gene is TRBV4-1, the J gene TRBJ1-2, with D possibly matching TRBD1 (5 bases). With 0 bases removed from V and 5 bases from J, the gap between germline ends came to 13 bases. This CDR3 region has 15 residues. CDR1 and CDR2 from the germline V gene are MGHRA and YSYEKL. The CDR3: CASSQEAGGAYGYTF. The CDR3 coding sequence is TGCGCCAGCAGCCAAGAGGCAGGTGGGGCGTATGGCTACACCTTC.

The chain carries TRBV28 and TRBJ1-6; 7 bases map to TRBD1. In germline, CDR1 is MDHEN, CDR2 SYDVKM. Trimming took 6 bases from V and 7 from J; bases not matched to a gene: 9. CDR3 length equals 15 residues. The CDR3 reads CASSQRDSRNSPLHF. The CDR3 DNA follows: TGTGCCAGCAGCCAACGGGACAGCCGAAATTCACCCCTCCACTTT.

J is TRBJ2-3 and V is TRBV6-6; D gene unclear. This CDR3 is 12 amino acids long. V was clipped by 3 bases and J by 7 bases, with 8 bases between them. Germline V gene lookup returns CDR1 MNHNY and CDR2 SVGAGI (reference sequence). In nucleotides, the CDR3 is TGTGCCAGCAGTTATGAAGTAAATACGCAGTATTTT. It specifies CASSYEVNTQYF.

By its share, this clonotype is large. V and J are TRBV29-1 and TRBJ2-1; TRBD1 agrees at 10 bases. The ends lost 2 bases at V and 3 bases at J; junction bases unmatched: 1. Germline V gives CDR1 SQVTM, CDR2 ANQGSEA. This CDR3 comprises 14 residues. CDR3 sequence reads: CSVERDRGYNEQFF. CDR3 bases: TGCAGCGTTGAACGGGACAGGGGCTACAATGAGCAGTTCTTC.

This clonotype occurred a few times. The chain couples TRBV7-9 to TRBJ2-1, with TRBD2 as a possible D gene (6 bases). This CDR3 comprises 15 residues. The germline V and J ends were trimmed by 5 bases and 7 bases, with 18 bases remaining between them. CDR1 SEHNR and CDR2 FQNEAQ come from the germline V gene (reference sequence). This CDR3 is CASSPPGTALNEQFF. Written as DNA, the CDR3 is TGTGCCAGCAGCCCACCCGGGACTGCCCTAAATGAGCAGTTCTTC.

To note about this clonotype: Since no conserved phenylalanine or tryptophan closes the CDR3, a read error is the likely cause. The V call is TRBV5-1, the J call TRBJ2-5; 9 bases agree with TRBD1. The length of the CDR3 is 16 residues. Trimming cost V 5 bases and J 2 bases; bases outside gene matches: 10. Germline V gives CDR1 SGHRS, CDR2 YFSETQ. The CDR3 loop is CASSLWGTGLQETQYL. DNA for the CDR3: TGCGCCAGCAGTCTGTGGGGGACAGGGCTTCAAGAGACCCAGTACCTC.